These 29 T cell receptor beta chains share one sample of origin, sequenced in a study of CD8+ T cells in alopecia areata. The treatment here: oral pan-JAK inhibitor, 5-10 mg twice daily. Sequencing relied on a cDNA template that was reverse transcribed from extracted RNA. Libraries were prepared by immunoSEQ multiplex PCR; TCRdb keeps only in-frame clonotypes and omits some of them. In the table there are 130,000 or so clones, around 83% of which are singletons. The material sequenced was CD8+ T cells sorted from blood, taken at week 4, from a patient treated with tofacitinib. The source of these receptors is a human donor with alopecia areata.

The chain combines TRBV12-5 with TRBJ2-1, with 8 positions matching TRBD1. In germline, CDR1 is LGHNT, CDR2 FRNRAP. V shed 7 bases, J shed 14 bases, and the junction held 7 bases outside the gene matches. The CDR3 length is 11 residues. The CDR3 DNA follows: TGTGCTAGTGCCGGGACAGGTAGAGAGTTCTTC. Amino acids: CASAGTGREFF.

This chain's CDR3 is CASSQVGYEQYF. CDR3 DNA: TGCGCCAGCAGCCAAGTCGGCTACGAGCAGTACTTC. The chain combines TRBV4-1 with TRBJ2-7; D is undetermined. Germline CDR1 is MGHRA and CDR2 is YSYEKL. This CDR3 has 12 amino acids. The V end lost 1 base, the J end lost 3 bases, and 4 bases lay between the germline ends.

This clone was counted a few times. This chain connects TRBV7-2 to TRBJ2-3; no clear D. Trimming left V 5 bases short and J 5 bases short, with 17 bases between. This CDR3 is 15 amino acids long. CDR1 and CDR2 from the germline V gene are SGHTA and FQGNSA. CDR3 loop: CASSRKAPPGDTQYF. CDR3 DNA: TGTGCCAGCAGCCGGAAAGCCCCCCCGGGAGATACGCAGTATTTT.

J is TRBJ2-3 and V is TRBV23-1; D not certain. TRBV23-1 is filed as an ORF, its function uncertain. V was shortened by 2 bases and J by 2 bases, with 11 bases between the two germline ends. The CDR3 is 15 amino acids. Here the CDR3 reads CASSQPGLATDTQYF. CDR3 coding DNA: TGCGCCAGCAGTCAACCAGGTCTTGCCACAGATACGCAGTATTTT.

The V gene is TRBV7-8, the J gene TRBJ2-2; D not resolved. This CDR3 region has 12 residues. Germline CDR1 is SGHVS and CDR2 is FQNEAQ. Trimming removed 1 base from V and 5 bases from J, with 2 bases in between. CDR3 residues: CASSLGTGELFF. The CDR3, as DNA: TGTGCCAGCAGCTTAGGGACCGGGGAGCTGTTTTTT.

The chain carries TRBV20-1 and TRBJ2-1; D is unresolved. Germline V lookup: CDR1 DFQATT, CDR2 SNEGSKA (reference sequence). The V end was cut by 1 base, the J end by 8 bases, with 6 bases between. The CDR3 is 11 residues long. The CDR3: CSARASDEQFF. CDR3 coding DNA: TGCAGTGCTAGAGCGTCTGATGAGCAGTTCTTC.

In DNA, the CDR3 is TGCAGCGTTGAAGGGCCCGCACTCGTTAGCACAGATACGCAGTATTTT. Its translation: CSVEGPALVSTDTQYF. The chain uses TRBV29-1 and TRBJ2-3; D gene ambiguous. Trimming cost V 1 base and J 0 bases, with 14 bases left between them. This CDR3 is 16 amino acids long. Germline V gene lookup returns CDR1 SQVTM and CDR2 ANQGSEA.

The chain is built from TRBV19 and TRBJ2-4; no clear D gene. V gave up 5 bases and J gave up 2 bases, with 10 bases separating them. The CDR3 has 14 amino acids. Germline lookup yields CDR1 LNHDA and CDR2 SQIVND (reference sequence). The CDR3 DNA reads TGTGCCAGTAGTGAAGTCGGGTCCAAAAACATTCAGTACTTC. Its protein product is CASSEVGSKNIQYF. The entire variable domain, with the rest obtained from reference TRBV19 and TRBJ2-4, is as follows: DGGITQSPKYLFRKEGQNVTLSCEQNLNHDAMYWYRQDPGQGLRLIYYSQIVNDFQKGDIAEGYSVSREKKESFPLTVTSAQKNPTAFYLCASSEVGSKNIQYFGAGTRLSVL.

V is TRBV4-1 and J is TRBJ2-6; tentative D call: TRBD2 (6 bases). CDR3 length equals 18 residues. From germline, CDR1 is MGHRA and CDR2 YSYEKL. V lost 1 base, J lost 1 base, and 14 bases lay in between. The CDR3 DNA follows: TGCGCCAGCAGCCAAGGGGTGGGCGGAGGGTCTGGGGCCAACGTCCTGACTTTC. This translates into CASSQGVGGGSGANVLTF.

The chain combines TRBV30 with TRBJ2-3; D remains unclear. Trimming left V 5 bases short and J 6 bases short, with 6 bases between. Germline V CDR1 and CDR2: GTSNPN, SVGIG (reference sequence). This CDR3 has 10 residues. The CDR3: CAWGPDTQYF. DNA of the CDR3: TGTGCCTGGGGGCCCGATACGCAGTATTTT.

The rearrangement joins TRBV15 to TRBJ2-3, with 8 bases aligning to TRBD2. The CDR3 consists of 17 residues. V was clipped by 6 bases and J by 5 bases; unmatched bases: 16. Germline V gene data show CDR1 as LNHNV and CDR2 as YYDKDF (reference sequence). Written as DNA, the CDR3 is TGTGCCACCAGTAAAGATAAGGCGGGAGGACCTGGAGATACGCAGTATTTT. It specifies CATSKDKAGGPGDTQYF.

This clone has just a few counts. This chain uses TRBV6-1 with TRBJ2-2; D gene ambiguous. Trimming left V 4 bases short and J 6 bases short, with 6 bases between. Germline CDR1 is MNHNS and CDR2 is SASEGT. This CDR3 spans 12 amino acids. The CDR3 loop reads CASSGPPGELFF. The CDR3 DNA reads as TGTGCCAGCAGTGGCCCCCCCGGGGAGCTGTTTTTT.

This chain connects TRBV9 to TRBJ2-2; TRBD1 is a possible D gene (6 bases). The CDR3 length is 17 residues. In germline, CDR1 is SGDLS, CDR2 YYNGEE. Trimming cost V 3 bases and J 0 bases, with 15 bases left between them. CDR3 protein: CASSARGRAANTGELFF. In nucleotides, the CDR3 is TGTGCCAGCAGCGCCAGGGGACGGGCAGCGAACACCGGGGAGCTGTTTTTT.

This chain connects TRBV10-2 to TRBJ2-1, with a tentative D call TRBD2 (5 bases). This CDR3 has 16 amino acids. CDR1 and CDR2 from the germline V gene are WSHSY and SAAADI. Trimming took 2 bases from V and 5 from J, leaving 16 bases between them. The CDR3 here is CASSETRDEMNNEQFF. CDR3 in DNA: TGCGCCAGCAGTGAGACCCGGGATGAAATGAACAATGAGCAGTTCTTC.

The chain joins TRBV27 to TRBJ2-7; the D gene is possibly TRBD1 (5 bases). The CDR3 loop spans 14 amino acids. Germline V gives CDR1 MNHEY, CDR2 SMNVEV (reference sequence). The V gene lost 4 bases and the J gene lost 0 bases, with 10 bases spanning the gap. CDR3 in DNA: TGTGCCAGCAGTTCGTACGACAGCTCCTACGAGCAGTACTTC. Translating gives CASSSYDSSYEQYF.

This chain uses TRBV5-1 with TRBJ2-4; 7 bases are a match to TRBD1. The CDR3 extends over 16 amino acids. V gave up 4 bases and J gave up 4 bases; unmatched junction bases: 11. Per germline, CDR1 SGHRS and CDR2 YFSETQ. CDR3 bases: TGCGCCAGCAGCGTGGGGCCGGACAGGTCAAAAAACATTCAGTACTTC. Translating gives CASSVGPDRSKNIQYF.

The chain uses TRBV30 and TRBJ2-3; no clear D. The CDR3 is 12 residues long. CDR1 and CDR2 from the germline V gene are GTSNPN and SVGIG (reference sequence). V gave up 0 bases and J gave up 6 bases, with 7 bases separating them. The CDR3 loop reads CAWSVLLDTQYF. For the CDR3, the DNA is TGTGCCTGGAGTGTACTTTTGGATACGCAGTATTTT.

This chain uses TRBV27 with TRBJ2-7, with 8 bases that match TRBD2. V lost 3 bases, J lost 7 bases, and 11 bases stayed unmatched. The germline V gene has CDR1 MNHEY and CDR2 SMNVEV (reference sequence). The length of the CDR3 is 15 residues. The CDR3 protein is CASSLKLAVTTEQYF. CDR3 DNA: TGTGCCAGCAGTTTGAAACTAGCGGTGACTACGGAGCAGTACTTC.

This chain connects TRBV19 to TRBJ2-7; possible D gene TRBD1, 5 bases. The CDR3 spans 14 residues. The ends were cut back, 3 bases at V and 3 bases at J, with 12 bases in the middle. CDR1 is LNHDA and CDR2 is SQIVND in the germline V gene (reference sequence). In DNA, the CDR3 is TGTGCCAGTAGTATCAGGCCCAGGGACTACGAGCAGTACTTC. Residues: CASSIRPRDYEQYF.

The J gene is TRBJ2-2, the V gene TRBV7-9, with a weak D call TRBD1 (5 bases). Trimming left V 4 bases short and J 0 bases short, with 9 bases between. The CDR3 runs to 15 residues. CDR1 and CDR2 (germline): SEHNR, FQNEAQ (reference sequence). As DNA, the CDR3 is TGTGCCAGCAGCTCAAGGACACCGAACACCGGGGAGCTGTTTTTT. This gives the protein CASSSRTPNTGELFF.

This chain uses TRBV4-2 with TRBJ1-1; no definite D call. CDR3 length equals 15 residues. The V gene lost 0 bases and the J gene lost 1 base, with 9 bases spanning the gap. Germline CDR1 and CDR2: LGHNA and YNFKEQ. The CDR3 sequence is CASSQEIRENTEAFF. CDR3 DNA: TGTGCCAGCAGCCAAGAAATTCGTGAGAACACTGAAGCTTTCTTT.

In the case of this clone: Sequence at one end of the junction differs from germline and may be a read error. This chain connects TRBV29-1 to TRBJ1-1; D ambiguous. Per the germline V gene, CDR1 is SQVTM and CDR2 is ANQGSEA. The CDR3 has 15 residues. The CDR3 spells CSVARSLEVKTEAFF. In DNA form, the CDR3 reads TGCAGCGTGGCTCGATCCCTGGAAGTGAAGACTGAAGCTTTCTTT.

The rearrangement joins TRBV29-1 to TRBJ2-3; unclear D gene. V shed 7 bases and J shed 2 bases, with 13 bases lying between them. Germline V gene lookup returns CDR1 SQVTM and CDR2 ANQGSEA. The CDR3 consists of 13 residues. DNA of the CDR3: TGCAGCGCTGGAGAGACGTACACAGATACGCAGTATTTT. Translated: CSAGETYTDTQYF.

This rearrangement joins TRBV30 to TRBJ2-7, with no clear D. CDR1 GTSNPN and CDR2 SVGIG come from the germline V gene (reference sequence). V lost 3 bases and J 7 bases, leaving 16 bases between the germline ends. The CDR3 contains 13 residues. This CDR3 reads CAWSLAGSWEQYF. CDR3 bases: TGTGCCTGGAGCCTCGCAGGTTCTTGGGAGCAGTACTTC.

V gene TRBV30 combines with J gene TRBJ1-1; the D is unclear. V dropped 0 bases and J dropped 1 base, with 6 bases sitting between them. CDR1 and CDR2 from the germline V gene are GTSNPN and SVGIG (reference sequence). The CDR3 is made up of 13 amino acids. CDR3 in DNA: TGTGCCTGGAGTGTCGTCCAGAACACTGAAGCTTTCTTT. As protein: CAWSVVQNTEAFF.

Comments on this clone: Other DNA sequences in this sample translate to the same CDR3. The chain combines TRBV6-5 with TRBJ2-7, with a tentative D call TRBD1 (5 bases). Germline loops: CDR1 MNHEY, CDR2 SVGAGI. The CDR3 length is 13 residues. V lost 0 bases, J lost 3 bases, and 6 bases lay in between. The DNA of the CDR3 is TGTGCCAGCAGTTACTCGCAGGGCTACGAGCAGTACTTC. This translates into CASSYSQGYEQYF.

The chain carries TRBV29-1 and TRBJ2-1; D perhaps matches TRBD1 (6 bases). The germline gives CDR1 SQVTM, CDR2 ANQGSEA. The CDR3 spans 12 residues. V lost 6 bases to trimming and J lost 7 bases, with 13 bases between them. The CDR3 DNA is TGCAGCGTCAGGGGCAGGGGAAATGAGCAGTTCTTC. This encodes CSVRGRGNEQFF.

The rearrangement links TRBV5-4 to TRBJ2-4; perhaps TRBD1 as D (7 bases). Germline CDR1 reads SGHNT; CDR2 reads YYREEE (reference sequence). The ends were cut back, 2 bases at V and 8 bases at J, with 17 bases in the middle. The CDR3 is 15 amino acids. CDR3 sequence (DNA): TGTGCCAGCAGCTTAACGCCGGAGGGGGCGGACATTCAGTACTTC. Encoded protein: CASSLTPEGADIQYF.

The genes are TRBV14 and TRBJ2-1; unclear D gene. Trimming took 4 bases from V and 7 from J, leaving 8 bases between them. The germline gives CDR1 SGHDN, CDR2 FVKESK. The CDR3 consists of 12 residues. The CDR3 sequence is CASSPVGNEQFF. The CDR3 nucleotides read TGTGCCAGCAGCCCGGTGGGGAATGAGCAGTTCTTC.